What follows are 6 T cell receptor beta chains derived from one specimen sequenced in a study of shared clonotypes between healthy human individuals. Repertoires were generated with immunoSEQ multiplex PCR, while TCRdb's copy carries only in-frame clones and drops some. Of roughly 890,000 clones listed, 80% to 95% are singletons. Only CD45RO-negative cells positively selected for CCR7 counted as naive CD8 cells, so terminally differentiated effector memory CD45RA+ cells were excluded. Sequenced input: naive CD8+ T cells sorted from blood. The source of these receptors is a man aged 25 to 40 in good health.

This clone was found once. The chain carries TRBV2 and TRBJ2-1; the D is unclear. V was cut by 4 bases and J by 8 bases, with 9 bases left in between. CDR3 length equals 12 residues. Germline values: CDR1 SNHLY, CDR2 FYNNEI. As DNA, the CDR3 is TGTGCCAGCAGTGTTGGCAGAGATGAGCAGTTCTTC. It codes for CASSVGRDEQFF.

The chain recombines TRBV6-1 with TRBJ2-3; D possibly corresponds to TRBD1 (6 bases). The CDR3 consists of 16 residues. Deletions cut 2 bases from V and 2 bases from J, with 14 bases between. In germline, CDR1 is MNHNS, CDR2 SASEGT. The CDR3 coding sequence is TGTGCCAGCAGTGAACGAGGGGGAAAAACCACAGATACGCAGTATTTT. Protein product: CASSERGGKTTDTQYF.

This chain connects TRBV13 to TRBJ2-3; D is undetermined. The germline gives CDR1 PRHDT, CDR2 FYEKMQ (reference sequence). Trimming took off 5 bases at V and 9 bases at J, with 9 bases between the two ends. CDR3 size: 11 residues. CDR3 protein: CASSGETTQYF. CDR3 bases: TGTGCCAGCAGCGGAGAGACAACGCAGTATTTT.

This clone has a single count. The chain has TRBV27 and TRBJ1-5, with D perhaps TRBD1 (5 bases). The V and J ends lost 2 bases and 6 bases respectively, with 14 bases between them. Looked up from germline, CDR1 is MNHEY and CDR2 is SMNVEV (reference sequence). The CDR3 has 15 residues. This CDR3 is CASSLKGGDGQPQHF. The CDR3 bases are TGTGCCAGCAGTTTAAAGGGAGGGGACGGTCAGCCCCAGCATTTT.

The gene calls are TRBV4-1 and TRBJ1-1; D not certain. CDR1 and CDR2 from the germline V gene are MGHRA and YSYEKL. CDR3 size: 12 residues. V dropped 4 bases and J dropped 7 bases, with 10 bases sitting between them. In DNA, the CDR3 is TGCGCCAGCAGCCTACGGGCCCTTGAAGCTTTCTTT. Encoded protein: CASSLRALEAFF.

This chain joins TRBV5-1 and TRBJ2-5; D is ambiguous. This CDR3 region has 14 residues. The germline gives CDR1 SGHRS, CDR2 YFSETQ. Trimming stripped 0 bases from V and 7 bases from J, with 13 bases between. CDR3 residues: CASSLEGLFGTQYF. The CDR3 DNA is TGCGCCAGCAGCTTGGAGGGCCTCTTCGGGACCCAGTACTTC.